Each of the 9 T cell receptor beta chains below was sequenced from the same sample in a study of CD8 T cell repertoires and HIV-1 epitope variants. Produced via immunoSEQ multiplex PCR; TCRdb's table is partial and in-frame only. This table has about 95,000 clones, approximately 70% appearing once. The sequenced material came from uncultured baseline CD8+ T cells from peripheral blood mononuclear cells (PBMCs). The receptors here all came from a male donor with HIV.

This chain joins TRBV9 and TRBJ1-6; 7 bases map to TRBD1. There are 17 residues in the CDR3. Unmatched junction bases numbered 9, after V lost 4 bases and J lost 2 bases. The germline gives CDR1 SGDLS, CDR2 YYNGEE. CDR3 sequence reads: CASSPWDSGPYNSPLHF. In DNA, the CDR3 is TGTGCCAGCAGCCCATGGGACAGTGGGCCCTATAATTCACCCCTCCACTTT.

This clone appeared a single time. The V call is TRBV28, the J call TRBJ1-2; 9 nucleotides align to TRBD1. The ends lost 5 bases at V and 2 bases at J; junction bases unmatched: 9. The CDR3 runs to 16 residues. The germline V gene encodes CDR1 MDHEN and CDR2 SYDVKM. CDR3 in amino acids: CASSPSGTGTNYGYTF. The CDR3 DNA reads as TGTGCCAGCAGTCCATCCGGGACAGGGACCAACTATGGCTACACCTTC.

In its sample, this clone was seen a few times. V gene TRBV6-5 combines with J gene TRBJ2-7; D might be TRBD2 (6 bases). CDR1 is MNHEY and CDR2 is SVGAGI in the germline V gene. This CDR3 region has 16 residues. Trimming removed 0 bases from V and 6 bases from J, with 18 bases in between. The CDR3 spells CASSYSNLGLRLEQYF. The CDR3 DNA is TGTGCCAGCAGTTACTCGAATTTGGGACTCCGCCTCGAGCAGTACTTC.

The chain employs TRBV5-1 and TRBJ2-7, with D possibly being TRBD1 (6 bases). The CDR3 has 15 amino acids. The germline V gene encodes CDR1 SGHRS and CDR2 YFSETQ. Between the trimmed V and J ends, which lost 1 base and 4 bases, there was a span of 15 bases. CDR3 coding DNA: TGCGCCAGCAGCTTGACAGGGCTAGATCTTTACGAGCAGTACTTC. Translation gives CASSLTGLDLYEQYF.

This clone was detected only a few times. This CDR3 is also generated by other DNA sequences in the sample. The V and J genes are TRBV29-1 and TRBJ2-6; maybe TRBD2 (6 bases). V shed 6 bases and J shed 0 bases, with 9 bases lying between them. In germline, CDR1 is SQVTM, CDR2 ANQGSEA. This CDR3 contains 14 residues. The CDR3 is CSVGDFSGANVLTF. The CDR3 DNA sequence: TGCAGCGTGGGGGACTTCTCTGGGGCCAACGTCCTGACTTTC. Supplemented by reference TRBV29-1 and TRBJ2-6, the full variable domain reads SAVISQKPSRDICQRGTSLTIQCQVDSQVTMMFWYRQQPGQSLTLIATANQGSEATYESGFVIDKFPISRPNLTFSTLTVSNMSPEDSSIYLCSVGDFSGANVLTFGAGSRLTVL.

This rearrangement joins TRBV5-1 to TRBJ2-1; TRBD2 is a possible D gene (6 bases). The CDR3 has 16 amino acids. Germline loops: CDR1 SGHRS, CDR2 YFSETQ. The V end lost 0 bases, the J end lost 7 bases, and 17 bases lay between the germline ends. The CDR3 sequence is CASSLALEGHSNEQFF. For the CDR3, the DNA is TGCGCCAGCAGCTTGGCCCTGGAGGGCCACTCGAATGAGCAGTTCTTC.

This chain joins TRBV2 and TRBJ1-4; D unresolved. Trimming pared 4 bases from V and 8 bases from J, leaving 8 bases between. CDR1 and CDR2 (germline): SNHLY, FYNNEI. This CDR3 has 12 residues. The CDR3 DNA reads as TGTGCCAGCAGTGGGGCAGGAGAAAAACTGTTTTTT. This encodes CASSGAGEKLFF.

This chain uses TRBV7-2 with TRBJ2-3; possible D gene TRBD2, 5 bases. Germline V gives CDR1 SGHTA, CDR2 FQGNSA. The CDR3 consists of 14 residues. V gave up 1 base and J gave up 3 bases, with 8 bases separating them. Written as DNA, the CDR3 is TGTGCCAGCAGCTTAGATACGGGGACAGATACGCAGTATTTT. Amino acids: CASSLDTGTDTQYF.

This chain joins TRBV28 and TRBJ2-7, with TRBD1 matching over 8 bases. The V gene end was trimmed by 8 bases and the J gene end by 2 bases; junction bases not matched to a gene: 14. This CDR3 has 16 amino acids. Germline V CDR1 and CDR2: MDHEN, SYDVKM. CDR3 region: CASSKPTGESPYEQYF. CDR3 sequence (DNA): TGTGCCAGCTCAAAGCCGACAGGGGAGAGTCCCTACGAGCAGTACTTC.